The T cell receptor beta chain described here comes from a study of blood T cell repertoires in COVID-19 (dated by TCRdb to 2020 to 2021). Background for the entire study: Samples covering the acute and convalescent phases of COVID-19 were provided by collaborators in the United States, Italy and Spain. The prospective study material was composed of cDNA or gDNA derived from T cells, B-cell-depleted T cells, or PBMCs. Subjects who had been exposed to COVID-19, were actively infected with it, or had recovered from it provided the deeply sampled blood TCRbeta repertoires that made up the dataset. The repertoires were released in a freely available public database meant as a resource for research on the immune response to SARS-CoV-2. Samples were obtained from the ongoing ImmuneRACE study (first 160 participants) and from 1,254 subjects provided by 6 global collaborators. Nearly every sample came with metadata listing a de-identified subject ID, COVID-19 status, age in years and sex. Where HLA class I and class II types were available, the types were taken from metadata supplied by the sample provider, not from assay-based typing. Beyond this particular receptor, the publication reports: The quantity of clinical and demographic metadata differed by source and by participant and was supplied without curation.

Details on this clone: Its binding antigen is unknown. No quality values exist for individual bases; no much larger clone is one base distant.

TCRbeta CDR3 regions were amplified from genomic DNA by means of the immunoSEQ Assay, a bias-controlled multiplex PCR. As for the authors' bioinformatics: Nucleated cell counts per sample were estimated from amplification of reference gene primers within the assay. Sequence reads were collapsed and filtered to measure the absolute abundance of every unique TCRbeta CDR3 rearrangement. For each sample, productive Simpson clonality was calculated as the square root of Simpson's diversity index over productive rearrangements. TCRdb limited this immuneACCESS table to in-frame rearrangements with V and J called. A share of clones is missing; checked studies link under half to unresolved V genes, and the rest is unexplained. V and J calls and clone size come straight from that table; D and trimming were deduced from the DNA. The sample has a few hundred thousand clones on record, around 85% of them singletons. The top ten hold under 4% of the sample.

Each collaborating institution followed its own protocols to collect whole blood in K2EDTA tubes. For TCRbeta analysis, collaborators shipped samples as frozen whole blood, isolated PBMCs, or DNA extracted from either of those sample types. The sequence came from a woman aged 18-29 years with acute or convalescent COVID-19. Sequencing was carried out using peripheral blood.

The DNA reads TGCGCCAGCAGCTACCACAGGGGGCCGATGAACACTGAAGCTTTCTTT. Its coded protein is CASSYHRGPMNTEAFF. The chain is encoded by TRBV5-1 joined to TRBJ1-1, with 9 bases aligning to TRBD1. From the cysteine up to the phenylalanine, the CDR3 has a length of 16 residues. Only the CDR3 DNA stays, 48 bases, in frame from base 1. Trimmed from V: 3 bases; trimmed from J: 0 bases; junction bases lacking a gene match: 6. From a lookup of the germline V gene, CDR1 and CDR2 are SGHRS and YFSETQ.